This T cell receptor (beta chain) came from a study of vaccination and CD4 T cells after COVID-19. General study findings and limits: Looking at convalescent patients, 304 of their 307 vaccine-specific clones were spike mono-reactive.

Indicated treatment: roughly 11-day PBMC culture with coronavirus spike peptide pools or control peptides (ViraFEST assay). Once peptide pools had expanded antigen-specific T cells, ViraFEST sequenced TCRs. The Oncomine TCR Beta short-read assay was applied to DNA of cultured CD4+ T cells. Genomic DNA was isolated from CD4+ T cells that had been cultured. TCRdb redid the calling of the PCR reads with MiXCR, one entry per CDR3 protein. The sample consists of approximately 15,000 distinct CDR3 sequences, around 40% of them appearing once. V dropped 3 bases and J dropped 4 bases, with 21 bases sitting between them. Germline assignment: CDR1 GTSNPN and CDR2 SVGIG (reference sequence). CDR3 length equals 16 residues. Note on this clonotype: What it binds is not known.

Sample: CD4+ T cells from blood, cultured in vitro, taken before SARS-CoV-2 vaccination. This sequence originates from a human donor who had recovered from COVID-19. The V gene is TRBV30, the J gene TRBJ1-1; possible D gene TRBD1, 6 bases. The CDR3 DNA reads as TGTGCCTGGAGCGACTCCCCTCAGGGGTGGGGCACTGAAGCTTTCTTT. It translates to CAWSDSPQGWGTEAFF.